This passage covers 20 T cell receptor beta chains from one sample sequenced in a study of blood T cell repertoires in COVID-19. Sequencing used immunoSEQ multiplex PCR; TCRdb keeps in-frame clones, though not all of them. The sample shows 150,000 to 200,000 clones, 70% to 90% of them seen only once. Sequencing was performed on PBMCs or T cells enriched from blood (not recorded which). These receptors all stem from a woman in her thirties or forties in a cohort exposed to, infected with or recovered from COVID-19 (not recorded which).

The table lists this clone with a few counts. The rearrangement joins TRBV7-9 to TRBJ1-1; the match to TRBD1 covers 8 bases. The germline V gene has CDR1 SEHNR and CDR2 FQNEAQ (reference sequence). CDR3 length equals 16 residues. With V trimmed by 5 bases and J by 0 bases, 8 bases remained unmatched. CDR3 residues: CASSPTGGDMNTEAFF. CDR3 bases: TGTGCCAGCAGCCCTACAGGGGGTGACATGAACACTGAAGCTTTCTTT.

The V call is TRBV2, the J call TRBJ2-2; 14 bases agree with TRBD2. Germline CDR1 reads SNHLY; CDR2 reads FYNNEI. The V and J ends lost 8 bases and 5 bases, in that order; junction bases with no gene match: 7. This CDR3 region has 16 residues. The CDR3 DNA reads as TGTGCCAGCGAAGGGGGGACTAGCGGGAGTACCGGGGAGCTGTTTTTT. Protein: CASEGGTSGSTGELFF.

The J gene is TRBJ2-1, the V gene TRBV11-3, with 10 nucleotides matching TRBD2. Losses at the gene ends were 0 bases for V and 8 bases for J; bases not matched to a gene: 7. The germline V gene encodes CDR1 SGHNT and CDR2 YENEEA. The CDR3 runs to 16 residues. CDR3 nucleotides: TGTGCCAGCAGCTTAGAGGGCCTAGCGGGAGTCCATGAGCAGTTCTTC. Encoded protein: CASSLEGLAGVHEQFF.

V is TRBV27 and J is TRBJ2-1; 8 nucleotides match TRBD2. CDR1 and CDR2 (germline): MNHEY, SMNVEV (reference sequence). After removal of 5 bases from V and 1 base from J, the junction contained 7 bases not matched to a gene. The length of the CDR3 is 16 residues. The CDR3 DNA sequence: TGTGCCAGCAGTCCCGAGCGGGAGAATTCCTACAATGAGCAGTTCTTC. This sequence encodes CASSPERENSYNEQFF.

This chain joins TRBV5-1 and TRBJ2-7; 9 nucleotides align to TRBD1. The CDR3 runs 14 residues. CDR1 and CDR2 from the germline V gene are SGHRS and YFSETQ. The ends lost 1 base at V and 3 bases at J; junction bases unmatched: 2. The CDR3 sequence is CASSLSGQGYEQYF. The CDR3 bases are TGCGCCAGCAGCTTGTCGGGACAGGGCTACGAGCAGTACTTC.

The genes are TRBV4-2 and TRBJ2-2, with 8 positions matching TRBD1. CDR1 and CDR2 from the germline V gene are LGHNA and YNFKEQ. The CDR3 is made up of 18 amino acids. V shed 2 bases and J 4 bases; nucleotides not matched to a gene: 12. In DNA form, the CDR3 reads TGTGCCAGCAGCCAATATAGTCGAGGACAGGGAAGCACCGGGGAGCTGTTTTTT. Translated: CASSQYSRGQGSTGELFF.

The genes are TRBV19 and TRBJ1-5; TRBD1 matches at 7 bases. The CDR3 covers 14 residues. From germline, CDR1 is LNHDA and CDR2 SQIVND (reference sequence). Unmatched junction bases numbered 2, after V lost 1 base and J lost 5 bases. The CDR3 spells CASSIAGGYQPQHF. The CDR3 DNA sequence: TGTGCCAGTAGTATAGCAGGGGGGTATCAGCCCCAGCATTTT.

The CDR3 is CASSQEQDIRPQHF. The CDR3 DNA sequence: TGCGCCAGCAGCCAAGAACAGGACATCAGGCCCCAGCATTTT. The V call is TRBV4-1, the J call TRBJ1-5; TRBD1 might be the D (5 bases). Germline values: CDR1 MGHRA, CDR2 YSYEKL. This CDR3 spans 14 amino acids. Trimming took 0 bases from V and 9 from J, leaving 12 bases between them.

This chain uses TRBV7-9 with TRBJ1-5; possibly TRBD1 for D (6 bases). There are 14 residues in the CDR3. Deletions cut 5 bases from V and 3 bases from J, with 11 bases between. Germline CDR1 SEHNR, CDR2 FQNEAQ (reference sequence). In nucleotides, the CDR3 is TGTGCCAGCAGCCGCGGACAGCCCAATCAGCCCCAGCATTTT. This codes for CASSRGQPNQPQHF.

CDR3 region: CASSWSWEETQYF. DNA for the CDR3: TGTGCCAGCAGTTGGTCCTGGGAGGAGACCCAGTACTTC. This sequence joins TRBV27 and TRBJ2-5, with a possible D match to TRBD2 (5 bases). CDR3 length equals 13 residues. CDR1 and CDR2 (germline): MNHEY, SMNVEV (reference sequence). The ends were cut back, 4 bases at V and 5 bases at J, with 11 bases in the middle.

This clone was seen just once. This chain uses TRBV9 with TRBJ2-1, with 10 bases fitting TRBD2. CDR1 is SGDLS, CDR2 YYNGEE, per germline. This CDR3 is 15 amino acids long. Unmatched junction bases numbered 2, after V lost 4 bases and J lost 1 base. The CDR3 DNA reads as TGTGCCAGCAGCCGAGCGGGAGGGTCCTACAATGAGCAGTTCTTC. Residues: CASSRAGGSYNEQFF.

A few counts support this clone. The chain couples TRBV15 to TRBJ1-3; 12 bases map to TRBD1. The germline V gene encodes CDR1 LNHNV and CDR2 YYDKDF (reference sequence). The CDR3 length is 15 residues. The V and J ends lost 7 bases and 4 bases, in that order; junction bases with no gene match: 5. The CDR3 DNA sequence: TGTGCCACCAAGGGGGACAGGGGGCGAGGAAACACCATATATTTT. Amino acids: CATKGDRGRGNTIYF.

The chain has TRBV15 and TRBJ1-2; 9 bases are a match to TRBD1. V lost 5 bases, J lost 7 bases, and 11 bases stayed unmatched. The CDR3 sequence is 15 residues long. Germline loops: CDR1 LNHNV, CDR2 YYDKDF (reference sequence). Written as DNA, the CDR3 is TGTGCCACCAGCTTGGAGGGACAGGGCGGCTCTGGCTACACCTTC. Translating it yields CATSLEGQGGSGYTF.

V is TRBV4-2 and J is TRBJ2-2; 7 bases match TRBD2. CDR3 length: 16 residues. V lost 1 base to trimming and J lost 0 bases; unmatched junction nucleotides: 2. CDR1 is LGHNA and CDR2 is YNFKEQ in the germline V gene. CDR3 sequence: CASSQVLAPNTGELFF. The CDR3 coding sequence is TGTGCCAGCAGCCAAGTACTAGCGCCGAACACCGGGGAGCTGTTTTTT.

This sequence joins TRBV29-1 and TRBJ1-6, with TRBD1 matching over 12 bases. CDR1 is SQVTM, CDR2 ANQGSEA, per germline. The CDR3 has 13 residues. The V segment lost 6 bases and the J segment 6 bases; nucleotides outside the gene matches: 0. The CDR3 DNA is TGCAGCGTGGGACAGGGGGCTAATTCACCCCTCCACTTT. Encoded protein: CSVGQGANSPLHF.

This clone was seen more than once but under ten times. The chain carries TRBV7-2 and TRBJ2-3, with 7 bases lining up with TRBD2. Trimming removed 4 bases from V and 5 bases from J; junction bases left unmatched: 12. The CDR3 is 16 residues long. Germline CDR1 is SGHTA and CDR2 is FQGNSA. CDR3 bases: TGTGCCAGCAGCTCAGGTCTGGTGGGAGGGCTAGATACGCAGTATTTT. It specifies CASSSGLVGGLDTQYF.

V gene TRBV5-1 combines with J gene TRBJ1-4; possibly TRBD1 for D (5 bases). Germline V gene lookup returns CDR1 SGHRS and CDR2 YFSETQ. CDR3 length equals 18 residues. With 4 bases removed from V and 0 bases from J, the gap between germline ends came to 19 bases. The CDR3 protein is CASSRGQGVIATNEKLFF. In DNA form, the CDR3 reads TGCGCCAGCAGCCGAGGACAAGGGGTTATTGCAACTAATGAAAAACTGTTTTTT.

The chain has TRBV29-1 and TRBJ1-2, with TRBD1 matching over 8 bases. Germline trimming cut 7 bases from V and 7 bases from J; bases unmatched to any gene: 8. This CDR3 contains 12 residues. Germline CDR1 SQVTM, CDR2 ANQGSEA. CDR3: CSAKQGAVGYTF. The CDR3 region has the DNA TGCAGCGCAAAGCAGGGGGCGGTTGGCTACACCTTC.

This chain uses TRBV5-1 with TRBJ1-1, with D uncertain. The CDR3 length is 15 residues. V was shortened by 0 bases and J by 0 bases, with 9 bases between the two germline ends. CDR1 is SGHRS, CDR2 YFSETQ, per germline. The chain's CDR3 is CASSLEARLNTEAFF. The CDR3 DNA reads TGCGCCAGCAGCTTGGAAGCTCGTCTGAACACTGAAGCTTTCTTT. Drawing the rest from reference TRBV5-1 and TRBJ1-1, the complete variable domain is KAGVTQTPRYLIKTRGQQVTLSCSPISGHRSVSWYQQTPGQGLQFLFEYFSETQRNKGNFPGRFSGRQFSNSRSEMNVSTLELGDSALYLCASSLEARLNTEAFFGQGTRLTVV.

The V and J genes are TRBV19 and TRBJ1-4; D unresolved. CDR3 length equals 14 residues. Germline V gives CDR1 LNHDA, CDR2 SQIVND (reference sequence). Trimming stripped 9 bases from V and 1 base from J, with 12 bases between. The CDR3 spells CASHLSRTNEKLFF. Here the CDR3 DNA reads TGTGCCAGCCATCTCTCGAGAACTAATGAAAAACTGTTTTTT.